The TCR beta chain under discussion was sequenced for a study of shared clonotypes between healthy human individuals. Measured with immunoSEQ multiplex PCR; TCRdb has only the in-frame clones, and not every one. The sample shows about 470,000 clones, roughly 83% of them seen only once. The length of the CDR3 is 13 residues. The V gene lost 4 bases and the J gene lost 2 bases, with 9 bases spanning the gap. Germline V gene lookup returns CDR1 SGHTA and CDR2 FQGNSA. This clone was observed a few times. The gene calls are TRBV7-2 and TRBJ2-7; tentatively, D is TRBD1 or TRBD2 (5 bases each). The TCR originated in a woman in her 40s in good health. Some clones in this sample may be carry-over from other donors' samples. Sequenced material: PBMCs. The CDR3 spells CASSWQGPYEQYF. CDR3 nucleotide sequence: TGTGCCAGCAGCTGGCAGGGACCCTACGAGCAGTACTTC.